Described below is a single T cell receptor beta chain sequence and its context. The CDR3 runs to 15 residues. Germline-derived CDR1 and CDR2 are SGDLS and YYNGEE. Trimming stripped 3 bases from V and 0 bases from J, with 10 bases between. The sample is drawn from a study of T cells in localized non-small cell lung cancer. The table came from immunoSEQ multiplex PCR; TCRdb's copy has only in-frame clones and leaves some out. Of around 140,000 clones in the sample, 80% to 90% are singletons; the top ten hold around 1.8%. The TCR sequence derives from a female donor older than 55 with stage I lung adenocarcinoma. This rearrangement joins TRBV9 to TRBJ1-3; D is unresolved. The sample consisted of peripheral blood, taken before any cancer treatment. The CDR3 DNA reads TGTGCCAGCAGCGGGACGGCCTCCTCTGGAAACACCATATATTTT. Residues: CASSGTASSGNTIYF.